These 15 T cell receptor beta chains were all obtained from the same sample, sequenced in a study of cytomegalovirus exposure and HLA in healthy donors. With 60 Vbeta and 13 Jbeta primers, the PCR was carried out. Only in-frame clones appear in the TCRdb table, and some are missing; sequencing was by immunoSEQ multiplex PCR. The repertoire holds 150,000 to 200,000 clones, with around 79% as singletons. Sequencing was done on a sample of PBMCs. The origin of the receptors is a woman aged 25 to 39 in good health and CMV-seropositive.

DNA for the CDR3: TGCGCCAGCAGCCGCTACCGGGACAGCTATGCTAACTATGGCTACACCTTC. Encoded protein: CASSRYRDSYANYGYTF. The rearrangement uses TRBV4-3 and TRBJ1-2; TRBD1 matches at 7 bases. The ends lost 4 bases at V and 0 bases at J; junction bases unmatched: 11. Germline CDR1 reads LGHNA; CDR2 reads YSLEER. The CDR3 contains 17 residues.

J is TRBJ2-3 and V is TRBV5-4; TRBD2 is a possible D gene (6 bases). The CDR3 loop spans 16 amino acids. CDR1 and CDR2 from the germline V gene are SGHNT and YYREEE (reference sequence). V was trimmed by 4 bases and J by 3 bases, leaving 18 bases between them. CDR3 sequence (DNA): TGTGCCAGCAGCCAACCCCCGGGAGCGTCAACAGATACGCAGTATTTT. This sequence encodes CASSQPPGASTDTQYF.

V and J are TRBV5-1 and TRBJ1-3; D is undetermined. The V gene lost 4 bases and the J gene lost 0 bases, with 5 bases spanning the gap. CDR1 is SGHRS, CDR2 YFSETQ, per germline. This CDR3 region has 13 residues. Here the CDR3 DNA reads TGCGCCAGCAGCGTCTACTCTGGAAACACCATATATTTT. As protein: CASSVYSGNTIYF.

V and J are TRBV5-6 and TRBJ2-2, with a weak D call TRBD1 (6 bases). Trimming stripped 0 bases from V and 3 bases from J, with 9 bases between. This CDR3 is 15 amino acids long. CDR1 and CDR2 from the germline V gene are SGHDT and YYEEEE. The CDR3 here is CASSLDQGYTGELFF. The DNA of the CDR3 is TGTGCCAGCAGCTTGGATCAGGGGTACACCGGGGAGCTGTTTTTT.

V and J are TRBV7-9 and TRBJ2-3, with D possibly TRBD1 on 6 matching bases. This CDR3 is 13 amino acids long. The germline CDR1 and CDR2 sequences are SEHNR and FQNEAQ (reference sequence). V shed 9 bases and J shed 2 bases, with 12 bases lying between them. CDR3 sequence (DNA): TGTGCCAGTATGGACAGCCTCACAGATACGCAGTATTTT. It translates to CASMDSLTDTQYF.

CDR3 bases: TGTGCCAGCTCACCACCGAGAGGCGAAACTCTCTCCTACGAGCAGTACTTC. Encoded protein: CASSPPRGETLSYEQYF. The V call is TRBV18, the J call TRBJ2-7; D unresolved. The V gene lost 0 bases and the J gene lost 0 bases, with 15 bases spanning the gap. Germline assignment: CDR1 KGHSH and CDR2 LQKENI. The CDR3 has 17 amino acids.

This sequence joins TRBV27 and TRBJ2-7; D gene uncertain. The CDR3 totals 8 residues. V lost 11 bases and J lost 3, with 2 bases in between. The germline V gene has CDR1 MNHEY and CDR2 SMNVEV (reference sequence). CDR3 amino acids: CARYEQYF. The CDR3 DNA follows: TGTGCCCGCTACGAGCAGTACTTC.

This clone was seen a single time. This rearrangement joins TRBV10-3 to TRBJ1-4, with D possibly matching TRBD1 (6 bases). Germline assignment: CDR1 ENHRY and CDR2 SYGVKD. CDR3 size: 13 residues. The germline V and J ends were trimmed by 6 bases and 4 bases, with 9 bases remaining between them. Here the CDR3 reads CAISSQGNEKLFF. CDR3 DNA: TGTGCCATCAGCTCACAGGGTAATGAAAAACTGTTTTTT.

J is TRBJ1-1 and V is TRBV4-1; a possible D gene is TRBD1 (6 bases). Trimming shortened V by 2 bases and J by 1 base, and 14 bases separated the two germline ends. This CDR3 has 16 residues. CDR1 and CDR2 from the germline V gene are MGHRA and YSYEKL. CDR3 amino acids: CASSQTSPGQNTEAFF. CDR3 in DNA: TGCGCCAGCAGCCAAACCTCACCGGGACAGAACACTGAAGCTTTCTTT.

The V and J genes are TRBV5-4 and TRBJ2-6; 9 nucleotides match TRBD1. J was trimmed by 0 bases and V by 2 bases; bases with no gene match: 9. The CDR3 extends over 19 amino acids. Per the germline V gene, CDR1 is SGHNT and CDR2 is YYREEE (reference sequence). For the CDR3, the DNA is TGTGCCAGCAGCTTATGGACAGGGGCACTAGGCTCTGGGGCCAACGTCCTGACTTTC. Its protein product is CASSLWTGALGSGANVLTF.

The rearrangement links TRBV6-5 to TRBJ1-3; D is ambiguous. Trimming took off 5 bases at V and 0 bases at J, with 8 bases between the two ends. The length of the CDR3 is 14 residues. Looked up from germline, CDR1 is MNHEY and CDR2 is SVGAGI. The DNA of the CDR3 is TGTGCCAGCAGTCGCGGGCCCTCTGGAAACACCATATATTTT. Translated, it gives CASSRGPSGNTIYF.

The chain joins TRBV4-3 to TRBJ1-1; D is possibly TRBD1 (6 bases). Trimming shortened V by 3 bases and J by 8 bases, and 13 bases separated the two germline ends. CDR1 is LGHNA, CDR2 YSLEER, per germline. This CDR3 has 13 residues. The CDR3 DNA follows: TGCGCCAGCAGCCACACAGGGAGAGTAGAAGCTTTCTTT. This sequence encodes CASSHTGRVEAFF.

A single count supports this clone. DNA for the CDR3: TGTGCCAGCAGCCCCCTCCGGGGTAATGAGCAGTTCTTC. It encodes CASSPLRGNEQFF. This sequence joins TRBV5-6 and TRBJ2-1; D possibly corresponds to TRBD2 (5 bases). Germline lookup yields CDR1 SGHDT and CDR2 YYEEEE. The CDR3 loop spans 13 amino acids. V was shortened by 4 bases and J by 7 bases, with 12 bases between the two germline ends.

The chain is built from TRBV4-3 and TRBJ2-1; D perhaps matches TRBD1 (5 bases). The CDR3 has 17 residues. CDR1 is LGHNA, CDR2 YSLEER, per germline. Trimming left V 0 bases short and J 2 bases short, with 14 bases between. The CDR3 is CASSQDSRGTPYNEQFF. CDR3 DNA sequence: TGCGCCAGCAGCCAAGATTCTAGGGGAACCCCCTACAATGAGCAGTTCTTC.

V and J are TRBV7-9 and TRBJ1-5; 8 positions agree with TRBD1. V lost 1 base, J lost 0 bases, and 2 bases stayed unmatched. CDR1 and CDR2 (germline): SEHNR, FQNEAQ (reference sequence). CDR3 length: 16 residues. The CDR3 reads CASSLGQGNSNQPQHF. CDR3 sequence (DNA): TGTGCCAGCAGCTTAGGACAGGGGAATAGCAATCAGCCCCAGCATTTT.